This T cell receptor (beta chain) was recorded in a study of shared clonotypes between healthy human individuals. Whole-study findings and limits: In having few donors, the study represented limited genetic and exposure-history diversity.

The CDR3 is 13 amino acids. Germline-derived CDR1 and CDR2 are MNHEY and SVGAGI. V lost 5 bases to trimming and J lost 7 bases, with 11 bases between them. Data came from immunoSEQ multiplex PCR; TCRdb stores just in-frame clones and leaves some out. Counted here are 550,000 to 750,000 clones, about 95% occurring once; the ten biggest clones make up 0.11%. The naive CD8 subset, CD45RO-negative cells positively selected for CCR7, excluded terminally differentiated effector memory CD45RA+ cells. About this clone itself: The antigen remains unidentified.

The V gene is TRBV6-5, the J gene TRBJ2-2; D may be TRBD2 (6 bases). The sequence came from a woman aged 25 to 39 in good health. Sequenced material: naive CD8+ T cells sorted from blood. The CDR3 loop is CASSTLAVGELFF. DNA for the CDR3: TGTGCCAGCAGTACCTTAGCGGTCGGGGAGCTGTTTTTT.